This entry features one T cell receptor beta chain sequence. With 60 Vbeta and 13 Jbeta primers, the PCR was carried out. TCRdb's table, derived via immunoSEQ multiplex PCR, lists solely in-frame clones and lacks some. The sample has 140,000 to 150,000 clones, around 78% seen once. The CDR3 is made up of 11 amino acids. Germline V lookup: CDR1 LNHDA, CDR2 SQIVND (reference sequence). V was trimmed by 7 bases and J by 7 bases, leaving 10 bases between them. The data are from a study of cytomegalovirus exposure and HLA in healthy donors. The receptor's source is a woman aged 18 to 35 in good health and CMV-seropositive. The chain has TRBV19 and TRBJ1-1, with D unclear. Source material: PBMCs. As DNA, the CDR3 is TGTGCCAGTAAGATCCGGGATGAAGCTTTCTTT. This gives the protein CASKIRDEAFF.